A selection of T cell receptor beta chains follows, all from one sample in a study of cytotoxic CD8 clonotypes in ibrutinib-treated CLL. Sequencing used immunoSEQ multiplex PCR; TCRdb keeps in-frame clones, though not all of them. The sample lists some 150,000 clones, about four fifths occurring once. Here the sequenced sample was PBMCs, taken after 12 months of ibrutinib treatment. The receptors shown here come from a human donor with chronic lymphocytic leukemia. CDR3s include the opening cysteine and the closing phenylalanine or tryptophan. Fields, in order: V gene, D gene, clone size, J gene, CDR3 DNA, CDR3 protein. The D gene is left open where the match is weak. Rows give clone size only sometimes, using once, few, many, or a class for an expanded clone.

V: TRBV5-6
D: TRBD1
size: NA
J: TRBJ1-5
DNA: TGTGCCAGCAGCTTGATGGACAGGGGGCGAAATCAGCCCCAGCATTTT
CDR3: CASSLMDRGRNQPQHF

V: TRBV27
D: TRBD2
size: NA
J: TRBJ2-4
DNA: TGTGCCAGCAGTTGGACTAGCGGGAGGGGGAACATTCAGTACTTC
CDR3: CASSWTSGRGNIQYF

V: TRBV29-1
D: TRBD1
size: NA
J: TRBJ1-2
DNA: TGCAGCGTAGAAAACCCGACAGGGGACTATGGCTACACCTTC
CDR3: CSVENPTGDYGYTF

V: TRBV6-5
D: TRBD2
size: NA
J: TRBJ2-2
DNA: TGTGCCAGCAGCTTCGGGACTAGTGGCTGGGAGCTGTTTTTT
CDR3: CASSFGTSGWELFF

V: TRBV5-1
D: NA
size: NA
J: TRBJ2-2
DNA: TGCGCCAGCAGCTTGGGGGCGAACACCGGGGAGCTGTTTTTT
CDR3: CASSLGANTGELFF

V: TRBV4-1
D: NA
size: NA
J: TRBJ1-1
DNA: TGCGCCAGCAGCCAACAGGGTTTAAGCACTGAAGCTTTCTTT
CDR3: CASSQQGLSTEAFF

V: TRBV18
D: TRBD2
size: NA
J: TRBJ2-2
DNA: TGTGCCAGCTCGCTTAGCGGGAGGAGCTACAACACCGGGGAGCTGTTTTTT
CDR3: CASSLSGRSYNTGELFF

V: TRBV5-1
D: TRBD1
size: NA
J: TRBJ2-3
DNA: TGCGCCAGCAGCAGGCCCCGACAGGGGATGCCAGATACGCAGTATTTT
CDR3: CASSRPRQGMPDTQYF

V: TRBV18
D: NA
size: NA
J: TRBJ2-2
DNA: TGTGCCAGCTCACCAAGAGGGCTCACCGGGGAGCTGTTTTTT
CDR3: CASSPRGLTGELFF

V: TRBV11-2
D: NA
size: NA
J: TRBJ1-4
DNA: TGTGCCAGCAGCGTAAAGAGGGTAACTAATGAAAAACTGTTTTTT
CDR3: CASSVKRVTNEKLFF

V: TRBV2
D: NA
size: medium-sized
J: TRBJ2-7
DNA: TGTGCCAGCAGTGCTCAGTACGAGCAGTACTTC
CDR3: CASSAQYEQYF

V: TRBV10-2
D: TRBD2
size: NA
J: TRBJ2-7
DNA: TGCGCCAGCAACCTTAGCGGGTTCTCCTACGAGCAGTACTTC
CDR3: CASNLSGFSYEQYF

V: TRBV30
D: TRBD2
size: NA
J: TRBJ2-3
DNA: TGTGCCTGGACCGAACTAGCGGGAGGTTACACAGATACGCAGTATTTT
CDR3: CAWTELAGGYTDTQYF

V: TRBV5-4
D: NA
size: NA
J: TRBJ2-1
DNA: TGTGCCAGCAGCCCCGGACTCGACGAGCAGTTCTTC
CDR3: CASSPGLDEQFF

V: TRBV10-3
D: NA
size: few
J: TRBJ1-5
DNA: TGTGCCATCAGTGATGGGCAGGATAGCAATCAGCCCCAGCATTTT
CDR3: CAISDGQDSNQPQHF

V: TRBV4-1
D: NA
size: NA
J: TRBJ2-3
DNA: TGCGCCAGCAGCCCTATAGTATGGGAGAGGGTAGATACGCAGTATTTT
CDR3: CASSPIVWERVDTQYF

V: TRBV2
D: TRBD1
size: NA
J: TRBJ2-7
DNA: TGTGCCAGCAATCGTCAAGGCGGCAGGGGGTACGAGCAGTACTTC
CDR3: CASNRQGGRGYEQYF

V: TRBV7-2
D: NA
size: few
J: TRBJ2-2
DNA: TGTGCCAGCAGCCTGGGACGGGCGACCGGGGAGCTGTTTTTT
CDR3: CASSLGRATGELFF

V: TRBV27
D: TRBD1
size: once
J: TRBJ2-2
DNA: TGTGCCAGCAGTTACACCGGGACAGGGAGTGGGACCGGGGAGCTGTTTTTT
CDR3: CASSYTGTGSGTGELFF

V: TRBV7-8
D: NA
size: NA
J: TRBJ2-5
DNA: TGTGCTTCAGGGGCGGACGGTCAAGAGACCCAGTACTTC
CDR3: CASGADGQETQYF

V: TRBV5-4
D: NA
size: NA
J: TRBJ2-6
DNA: TGTGCCAGCAGCCCCCGGGGATCGTCTGGGGCCAACGTCCTGACTTTC
CDR3: CASSPRGSSGANVLTF